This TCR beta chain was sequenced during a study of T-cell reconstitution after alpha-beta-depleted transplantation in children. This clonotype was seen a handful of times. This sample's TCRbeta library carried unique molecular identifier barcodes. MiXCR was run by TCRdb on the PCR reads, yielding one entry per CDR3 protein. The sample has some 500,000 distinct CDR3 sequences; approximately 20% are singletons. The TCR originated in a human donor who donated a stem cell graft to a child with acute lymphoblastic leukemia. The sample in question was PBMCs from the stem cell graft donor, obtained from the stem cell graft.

The CDR3 protein is CASSLALSGGYTF. The CDR3 DNA follows: TGTGCCAGCAGCTTAGCCTTGAGTGGTGGCTACACCTTC. The chain employs TRBV7-9 and TRBJ1-2; D unresolved. V shed 0 bases and J shed 7 bases, with 9 bases lying between them. This CDR3 comprises 13 residues. Germline V gene sequence: CDR1 SEHNR, CDR2 FQNEAQ (reference sequence). Variable domain in full (rest from reference TRBV7-9 and TRBJ1-2): DTGVSQNPRHKITKRGQNVTFRCDPISEHNRLYWYRQTLGQGPEFLTYFQNEAQLEKSRLLSDRFSAERPKGSFSTLEIQRTEQGDSAMYLCASSLALSGGYTFGSGTRLTVV.